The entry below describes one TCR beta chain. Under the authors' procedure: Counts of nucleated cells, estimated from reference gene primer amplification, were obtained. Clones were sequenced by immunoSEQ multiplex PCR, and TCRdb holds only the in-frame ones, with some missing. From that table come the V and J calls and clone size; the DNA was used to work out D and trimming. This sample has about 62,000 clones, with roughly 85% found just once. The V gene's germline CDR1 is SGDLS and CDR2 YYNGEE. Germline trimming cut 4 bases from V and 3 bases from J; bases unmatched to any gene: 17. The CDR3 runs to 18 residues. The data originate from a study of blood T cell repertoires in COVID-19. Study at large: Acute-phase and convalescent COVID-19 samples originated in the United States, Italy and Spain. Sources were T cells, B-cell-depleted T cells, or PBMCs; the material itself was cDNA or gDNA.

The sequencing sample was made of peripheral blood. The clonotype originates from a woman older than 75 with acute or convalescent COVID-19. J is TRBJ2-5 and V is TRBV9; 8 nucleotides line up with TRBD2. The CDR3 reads CASSPTGGAGGKKETQYF. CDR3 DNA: TGTGCCAGCAGCCCCACGGGAGGGGCCGGTGGAAAAAAAGAGACCCAGTACTTC.